This is a list of T cell receptor beta chains from one sample in a study of CD8 T cells in Susac syndrome. TCRdb processed the immunoSEQ multiplex PCR reads anew with MiXCR; each CDR3 protein has one entry. This sample has 150,000 or so distinct CDR3 sequences; 92% occur once, and the top ten carry roughly 0.08%. Sequencing was done on a sample of CD4+ T cells from PBMCs. Receptors originate from a human donor in good health. Both conserved end residues are part of each CDR3. A D gene is named only where the DNA matches it firmly. Rows may omit the clone size; those that give it use once, few, many or a size class.

>TRBJ2-2|TRBV7-2|NA|TRBD2
TGTGCCAGCTACCTGGGAGGGCCGAACACCGGGGAGCTGTTTTTT
CASYLGGPNTGELFF
>TRBJ2-5|TRBV29-1|once|TRBD2
TGCAGCGTTGAAGGGGCTAGCGGGAGGGCCGGGGAGACCCAGTACTTC
CSVEGASGRAGETQYF
>TRBJ1-5|TRBV20-1|NA|NA
TGCAGTGCTAGGCCCGGGGGCAATCAGCCCCAGCATTTT
CSARPGGNQPQHF
>TRBJ2-2|TRBV7-2|NA|NA
TGTGCCAGCAGCTTAGGAGGTGGGGCAAACACCGGGGAGCTGTTTTTT
CASSLGGGANTGELFF
>TRBJ2-5|TRBV7-3|NA|NA
TGTGCCAGCAGCCCCTACCTAGATAGTCCGGAGACCCAGTACTTC
CASSPYLDSPETQYF
>TRBJ2-6|TRBV19|NA|NA
TGTGCCAGTCCCCCGGCGGGCCCGGGCTCCGGGGCCAACGTCCTGACTTTC
CASPPAGPGSGANVLTF
>TRBJ2-5|TRBV7-2|NA|TRBD2
TGTGCCAGCAGCTTAGGGAATGGGGGAGGGGAGACCCAGTACTTC
CASSLGNGGGETQYF
>TRBJ2-5|TRBV24-1|NA|NA
TGTGCCACCAGTGACCTACAGGACTGGCAAGAGACCCAGTACTTC
CATSDLQDWQETQYF
>TRBJ2-5|TRBV29-1|NA|TRBD1
TGCAGCGTTGCTACAGGGGAAGAGACCCAGTACTTC
CSVATGEETQYF
>TRBJ1-2|TRBV7-2|NA|NA
TGTGCCAGCAGCTTAGATGGGGTCTATGGCTACACCTTC
CASSLDGVYGYTF
>TRBJ2-7|TRBV18|NA|NA
TGTGCCAGCTCACCGGCTGGGGGCGGGGAATCCTACGAGCAGTACTTC
CASSPAGGGESYEQYF
>TRBJ2-5|TRBV6-2/TRBV6-3|NA|NA
TGTGCCAGCAGTGGAGTTAGGGGGATGGAGACCCAGTACTTC
CASSGVRGMETQYF
>TRBJ2-5|TRBV6-2/TRBV6-3|NA|NA
TGTGCCAGCAGTTACTCCGGACGGGTTCCGGAGACCCAGTACTTC
CASSYSGRVPETQYF
>TRBJ1-1|TRBV29-1|once|NA
TGCAGCGTTCGAACCCAGGGTCAGAACACTGAAGCTTTCTTT
CSVRTQGQNTEAFF
>TRBJ2-2|TRBV6-5|NA|NA
TGTGCCAGCAGTGGGTCCCGGTCCCCCGGGGAGCTGTTTTTT
CASSGSRSPGELFF